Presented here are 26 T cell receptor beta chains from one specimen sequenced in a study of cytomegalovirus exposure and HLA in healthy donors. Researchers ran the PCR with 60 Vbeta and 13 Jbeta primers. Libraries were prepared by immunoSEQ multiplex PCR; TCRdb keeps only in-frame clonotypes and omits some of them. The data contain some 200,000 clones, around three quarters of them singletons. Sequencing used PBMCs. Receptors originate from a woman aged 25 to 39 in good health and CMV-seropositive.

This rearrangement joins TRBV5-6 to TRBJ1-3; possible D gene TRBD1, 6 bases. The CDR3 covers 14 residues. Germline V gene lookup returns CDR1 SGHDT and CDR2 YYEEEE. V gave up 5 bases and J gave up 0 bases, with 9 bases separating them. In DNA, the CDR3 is TGTGCCAGCAGTGGGGGGGCCTCTGGAAACACCATATATTTT. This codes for CASSGGASGNTIYF.

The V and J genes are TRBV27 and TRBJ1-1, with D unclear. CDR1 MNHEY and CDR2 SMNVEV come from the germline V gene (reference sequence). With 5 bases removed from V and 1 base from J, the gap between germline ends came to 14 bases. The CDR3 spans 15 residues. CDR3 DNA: TGTGCCAGCAGTGCAACGACACCTTCGAACACTGAAGCTTTCTTT. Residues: CASSATTPSNTEAFF.

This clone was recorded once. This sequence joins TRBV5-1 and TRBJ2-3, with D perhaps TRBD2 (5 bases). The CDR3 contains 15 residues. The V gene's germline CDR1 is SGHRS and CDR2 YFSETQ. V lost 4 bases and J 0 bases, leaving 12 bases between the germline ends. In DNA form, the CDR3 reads TGCGCCAGCAGCGGCCCGGACTTTAGCACAGATACGCAGTATTTT. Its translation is CASSGPDFSTDTQYF.

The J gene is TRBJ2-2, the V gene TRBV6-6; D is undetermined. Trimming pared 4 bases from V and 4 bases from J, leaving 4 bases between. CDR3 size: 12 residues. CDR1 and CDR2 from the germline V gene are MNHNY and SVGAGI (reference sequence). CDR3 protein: CASSLATGELFF. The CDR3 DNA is TGTGCCAGCAGTTTGGCCACCGGGGAGCTGTTTTTT.

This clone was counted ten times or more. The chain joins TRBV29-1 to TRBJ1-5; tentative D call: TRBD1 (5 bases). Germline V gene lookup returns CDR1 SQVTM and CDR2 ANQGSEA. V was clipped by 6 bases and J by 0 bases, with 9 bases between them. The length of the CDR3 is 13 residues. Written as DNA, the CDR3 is TGCAGCGTGGGGGGGGGTAGCAATCAGCCCCAGCATTTT. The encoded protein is CSVGGGSNQPQHF.

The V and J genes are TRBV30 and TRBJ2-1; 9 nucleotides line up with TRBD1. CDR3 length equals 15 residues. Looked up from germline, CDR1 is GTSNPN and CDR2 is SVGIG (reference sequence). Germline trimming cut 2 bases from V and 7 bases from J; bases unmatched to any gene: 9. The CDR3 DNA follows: TGTGCCTGGAGTTTAGTGGGACAGGGAAGGAATGAGCAGTTCTTC. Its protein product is CAWSLVGQGRNEQFF.

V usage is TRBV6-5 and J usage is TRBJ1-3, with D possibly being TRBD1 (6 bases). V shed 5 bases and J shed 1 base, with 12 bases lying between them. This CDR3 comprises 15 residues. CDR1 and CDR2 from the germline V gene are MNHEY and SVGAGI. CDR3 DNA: TGTGCCAGCAGTACCACAGGGTATTCTGGAAACACCATATATTTT. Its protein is CASSTTGYSGNTIYF.

CDR3 bases: TGTGCCAGCAGTCCGACCGACAGAAGGGACAAGTACTTC. Encoded protein: CASSPTDRRDKYF. The V gene is TRBV27, the J gene TRBJ2-7; the D gene is possibly TRBD1 (6 bases). Germline assignment: CDR1 MNHEY and CDR2 SMNVEV (reference sequence). The CDR3 spans 13 residues. The V and J ends lost 5 bases and 11 bases respectively, with 19 bases between them.

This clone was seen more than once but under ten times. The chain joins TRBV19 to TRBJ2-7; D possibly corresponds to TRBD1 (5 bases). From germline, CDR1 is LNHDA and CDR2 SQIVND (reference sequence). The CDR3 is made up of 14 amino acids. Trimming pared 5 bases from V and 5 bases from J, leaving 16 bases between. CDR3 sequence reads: CASSAQGFVHEQYF. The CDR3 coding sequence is TGTGCCAGTAGTGCCCAGGGTTTTGTCCACGAGCAGTACTTC.

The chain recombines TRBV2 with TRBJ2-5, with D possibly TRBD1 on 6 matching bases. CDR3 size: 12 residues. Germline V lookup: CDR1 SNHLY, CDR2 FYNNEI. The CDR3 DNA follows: TGTGCAACCCGGACAGATCAAGAGACCCAGTACTTC. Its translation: CATRTDQETQYF.

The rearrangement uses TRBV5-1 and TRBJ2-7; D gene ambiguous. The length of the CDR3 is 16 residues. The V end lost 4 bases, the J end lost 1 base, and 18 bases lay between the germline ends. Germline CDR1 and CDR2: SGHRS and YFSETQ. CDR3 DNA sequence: TGCGCCAGCAGCCCAAGGCGTGGCGGAAATTCCTACGAGCAGTACTTC. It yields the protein CASSPRRGGNSYEQYF.

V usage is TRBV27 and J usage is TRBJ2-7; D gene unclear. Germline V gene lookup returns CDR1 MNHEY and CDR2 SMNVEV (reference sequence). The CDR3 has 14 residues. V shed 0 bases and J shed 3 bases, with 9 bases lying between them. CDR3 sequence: CASSLSGRVYEQYF. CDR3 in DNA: TGTGCCAGCAGTTTATCCGGTCGGGTCTACGAGCAGTACTTC.

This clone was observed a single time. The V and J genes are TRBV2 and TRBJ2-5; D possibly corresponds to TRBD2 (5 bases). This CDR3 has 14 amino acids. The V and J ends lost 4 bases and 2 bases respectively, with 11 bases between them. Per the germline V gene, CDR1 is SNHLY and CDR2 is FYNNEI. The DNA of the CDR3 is TGTGCCAGCAGTGGATTACTAGAACAAGAGACCCAGTACTTC. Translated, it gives CASSGLLEQETQYF.

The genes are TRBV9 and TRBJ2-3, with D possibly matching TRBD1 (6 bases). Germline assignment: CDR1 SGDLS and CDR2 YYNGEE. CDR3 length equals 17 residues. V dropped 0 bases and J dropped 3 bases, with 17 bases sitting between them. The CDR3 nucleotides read TGTGCCAGCAGCGTAGGACAGGCCAAAACTTCGACAGATACGCAGTATTTT. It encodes CASSVGQAKTSTDTQYF. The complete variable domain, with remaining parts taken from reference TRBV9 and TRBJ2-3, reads DSGVTQTPKHLITATGQRVTLRCSPRSGDLSVYWYQQSLDQGLQFLIQYYNGEERAKGNILERFSAQQFPDLHSELNLSSLELGDSALYFCASSVGQAKTSTDTQYFGPGTRLTVL.

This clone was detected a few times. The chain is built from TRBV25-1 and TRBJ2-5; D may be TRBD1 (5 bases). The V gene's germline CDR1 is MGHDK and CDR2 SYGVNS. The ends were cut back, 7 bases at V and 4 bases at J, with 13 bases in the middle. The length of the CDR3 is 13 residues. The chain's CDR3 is CASTPGYAETQYF. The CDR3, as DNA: TGTGCCAGCACTCCAGGGTACGCAGAGACCCAGTACTTC.

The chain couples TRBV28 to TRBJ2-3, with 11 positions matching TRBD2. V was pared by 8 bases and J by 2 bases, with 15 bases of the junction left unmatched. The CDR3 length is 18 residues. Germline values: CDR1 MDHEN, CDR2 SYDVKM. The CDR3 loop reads CASDLSGTSGFITDTQYF. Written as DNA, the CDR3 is TGTGCCAGCGACCTCAGCGGGACTAGCGGATTCATCACAGATACGCAGTATTTT.

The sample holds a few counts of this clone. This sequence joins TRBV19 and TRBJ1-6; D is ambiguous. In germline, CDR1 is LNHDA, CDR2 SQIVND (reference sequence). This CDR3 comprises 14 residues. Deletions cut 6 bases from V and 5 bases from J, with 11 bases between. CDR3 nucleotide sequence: TGTGCCAGTAGAGTGCAGAATCATAATTCACCCCTCCACTTT. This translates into CASRVQNHNSPLHF.

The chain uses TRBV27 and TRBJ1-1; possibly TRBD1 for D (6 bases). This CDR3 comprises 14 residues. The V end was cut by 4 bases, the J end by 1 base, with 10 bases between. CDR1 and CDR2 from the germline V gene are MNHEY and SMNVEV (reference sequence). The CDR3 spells CASSSQGRNTEAFF. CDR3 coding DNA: TGTGCCAGCAGTTCACAGGGACGGAACACTGAAGCTTTCTTT.

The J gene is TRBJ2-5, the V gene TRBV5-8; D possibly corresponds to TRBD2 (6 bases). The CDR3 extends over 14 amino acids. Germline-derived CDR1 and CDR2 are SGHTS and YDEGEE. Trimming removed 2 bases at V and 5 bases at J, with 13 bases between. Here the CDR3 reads CASSLGGVGETQYF. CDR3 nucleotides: TGTGCCAGCAGCTTAGGCGGGGTAGGGGAGACCCAGTACTTC.

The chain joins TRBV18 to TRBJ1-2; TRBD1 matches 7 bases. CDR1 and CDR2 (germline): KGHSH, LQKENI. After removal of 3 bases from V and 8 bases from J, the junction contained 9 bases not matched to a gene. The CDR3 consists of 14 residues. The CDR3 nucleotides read TGTGCCAGCTCACCCTCAGGGGGAGTAGAAGGCTACACCTTC. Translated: CASSPSGGVEGYTF.

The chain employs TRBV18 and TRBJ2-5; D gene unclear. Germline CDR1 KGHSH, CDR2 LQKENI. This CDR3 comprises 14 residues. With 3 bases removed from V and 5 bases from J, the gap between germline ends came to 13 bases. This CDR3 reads CASSPLVPLETQYF. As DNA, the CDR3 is TGTGCCAGCTCACCGCTAGTTCCCCTGGAGACCCAGTACTTC.

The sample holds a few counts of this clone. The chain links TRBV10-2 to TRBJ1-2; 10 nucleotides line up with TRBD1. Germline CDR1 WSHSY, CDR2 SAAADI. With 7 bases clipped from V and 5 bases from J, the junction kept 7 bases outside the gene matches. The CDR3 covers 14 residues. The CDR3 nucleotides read TGCGCCAGCACCAGGGACAGGGGTTGGTATGGCTACACCTTC. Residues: CASTRDRGWYGYTF.

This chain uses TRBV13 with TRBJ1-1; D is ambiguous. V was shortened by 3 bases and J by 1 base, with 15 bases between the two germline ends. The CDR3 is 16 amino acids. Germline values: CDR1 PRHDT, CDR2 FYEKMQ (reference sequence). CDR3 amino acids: CASSFVSEGENTEAFF. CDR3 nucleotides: TGTGCCAGCAGCTTCGTCTCGGAGGGAGAGAACACTGAAGCTTTCTTT.

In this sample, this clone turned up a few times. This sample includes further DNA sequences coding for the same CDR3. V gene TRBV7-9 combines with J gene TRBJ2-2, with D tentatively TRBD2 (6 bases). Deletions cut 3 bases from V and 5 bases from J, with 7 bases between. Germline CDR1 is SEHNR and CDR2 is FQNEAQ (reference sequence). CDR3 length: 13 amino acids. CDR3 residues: CASSFAGTGELFF. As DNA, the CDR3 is TGTGCCAGCAGCTTCGCGGGAACCGGGGAGCTGTTTTTT.

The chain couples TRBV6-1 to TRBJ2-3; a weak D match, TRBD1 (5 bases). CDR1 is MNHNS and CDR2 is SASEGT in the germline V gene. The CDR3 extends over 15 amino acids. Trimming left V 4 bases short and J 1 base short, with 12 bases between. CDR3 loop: CASSAWGAGTDTQYF. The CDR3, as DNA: TGTGCCAGCAGTGCTTGGGGCGCCGGCACAGATACGCAGTATTTT.

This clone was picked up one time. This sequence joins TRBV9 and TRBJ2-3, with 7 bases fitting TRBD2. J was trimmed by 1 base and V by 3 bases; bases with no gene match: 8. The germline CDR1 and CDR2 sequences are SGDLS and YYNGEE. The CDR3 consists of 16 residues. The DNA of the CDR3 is TGTGCCAGCAGCGCAACTAGCGAGATTCGCACAGATACGCAGTATTTT. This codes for CASSATSEIRTDTQYF.